The source of this T cell receptor beta chain is a study of T cells in Graves' hyperthyroidism and ophthalmopathy. The study, taken as a whole, reports: Ophthalmopathy, which appeared later, was predicted by the model a median around 6 months before onset.

The CDR3 sequence is 11 residues long. Trimming stripped 6 bases from V and 4 bases from J, with 8 bases between. Germline V lookup: CDR1 DFQATT, CDR2 SNEGSKA (reference sequence). Aged 18 to 65, the patients had hyperthyroidism that was newly diagnosed and had lasted under 2 months. Extraction of PBMCs used 8.5 to 10 ml of fresh peripheral blood. Notes on this clonotype: As yet, its antigen is unknown.

Amplified regions were TCR beta CDR3 sequences from RNA transcripts. First-round RT-PCR with HTBI primers amplified the TCR CDR3 region. TCRdb re-called the multiplex PCR reads with MiXCR, one entry per CDR3 protein. The data show 350,000 to 400,000 distinct CDR3 sequences, 15% seen once. The rearrangement uses TRBV20-1 and TRBJ2-3; tentatively, D is TRBD2 (6 bases). Sample: blood. The clonotype originates from a woman younger than 45 with Graves' hyperthyroidism. The CDR3 DNA reads TGCAGTGCCCAGCGGGCAGATACGCAGTATTTT. Translation gives CSAQRADTQYF.